These 8 T cell receptor beta chains share one sample of origin, sequenced in a study of T cells after yellow fever vaccination (dated by TCRdb to the late 2010s). The library was produced with 5' RACE. Sequencing relied on an Illumina HiSeq 2500. TCRdb reworked the public reads: Q25 trimming with fastp, MiXCR clone assembly, productive beta chains retained. One record per CDR3 amino acid sequence lists the most common genes and DNA. Across this sample there are hundreds of thousands of distinct CDR3 sequences, with approximately 12% seen only once. The top ten clonotypes cover around 15% of the sample. The treatment or condition label, as the study defines it: live attenuated yellow fever vaccine strain. The source was PBMCs, collected on the day of the yellow fever booster vaccination. The receptor source for this set is a man in his thirties or forties who received the YFV17D yellow fever vaccine.

The V and J genes are TRBV5-1 and TRBJ2-1; the D gene is possibly TRBD2 (6 bases). The CDR3 consists of 18 residues. V lost 2 bases and J 0 bases, leaving 18 bases between the germline ends. CDR1 is SGHRS, CDR2 YFSETQ, per germline. The CDR3 DNA reads as TGCGCCAGCAGCTTCTACCTTAGCGGAGGGAGCTCCTACAATGAGCAGTTCTTC. This sequence encodes CASSFYLSGGSSYNEQFF.

The rearrangement joins TRBV27 to TRBJ2-2; 8 positions match TRBD2. This CDR3 comprises 14 residues. Per the germline V gene, CDR1 is MNHEY and CDR2 is SMNVEV (reference sequence). Trimming removed 3 bases from V and 6 bases from J; junction bases left unmatched: 3. CDR3 residues: CASSFGLASGELFF. The CDR3 DNA reads as TGTGCCAGCAGTTTTGGACTAGCATCCGGGGAGCTGTTTTTT.

This clonotype was detected a few times. The rearrangement uses TRBV27 and TRBJ2-1; 8 nucleotides align to TRBD2. CDR3 length equals 16 residues. Germline CDR1 and CDR2: MNHEY and SMNVEV (reference sequence). V gave up 5 bases and J gave up 0 bases; unmatched junction bases: 6. CDR3 nucleotides: TGTGCCAGCAGTATCTTAGCGGGAAACTCCTACAATGAGCAGTTCTTC. Translating gives CASSILAGNSYNEQFF.

The rearrangement joins TRBV5-4 to TRBJ1-1, with unresolved D. Germline V gene sequence: CDR1 SGHNT, CDR2 YYREEE (reference sequence). This CDR3 spans 13 amino acids. Trimming stripped 0 bases from V and 6 bases from J, with 9 bases between. The CDR3 coding sequence is TGTGCCAGCAGCTTGGATTGGGTTGCTGAAGCTTTCTTT. This translates into CASSLDWVAEAFF.

The table lists this clonotype with a few counts. The chain links TRBV6-1 to TRBJ1-4; TRBD1 matches at 7 bases. CDR1 MNHNS and CDR2 SASEGT come from the germline V gene. J gave up 9 bases and V 6 bases, and 1 base lay outside the gene matches. The CDR3 loop spans 11 amino acids. The chain's CDR3 is CASRTGQKLFF. DNA of the CDR3: TGTGCCAGCAGGACAGGGCAAAAACTGTTTTTT.

The chain recombines TRBV12-3 or TRBV12-4 with TRBJ2-2; perhaps TRBD2 as D (5 bases). The CDR3 length is 14 residues. The ends were cut back, 9 bases at V and 3 bases at J, with 14 bases in the middle. CDR3 sequence (DNA): TGTGCCAGTCGGCCCGGGATGGACACCGGGGAGCTGTTTTTT. Protein product: CASRPGMDTGELFF.

This clonotype was counted only a few times. The chain's CDR3 is CARGGVGDQPQHF. CDR3 sequence (DNA): TGTGCCCGAGGGGGGGTGGGAGATCAGCCCCAGCATTTT. The rearrangement links TRBV7-9 to TRBJ1-5, with D possibly TRBD1 on 6 matching bases. The CDR3 loop spans 13 amino acids. V shed 11 bases and J shed 5 bases, with 16 bases lying between them. Germline CDR1 SEHNR, CDR2 FQNEAQ (reference sequence).

This clonotype has a handful of counts. V gene TRBV6-5 combines with J gene TRBJ2-5; D gene uncertain. Germline CDR1 and CDR2: MNHEY and SVGAGI. The germline V and J ends were trimmed by 2 bases and 2 bases, with 12 bases remaining between them. This CDR3 is 15 amino acids long. CDR3 in amino acids: CASSYGSGKQETQYF. DNA of the CDR3: TGTGCCAGCAGTTACGGGTCGGGCAAGCAAGAGACCCAGTACTTC.